This T cell receptor beta chain was found in a study of shared clonotypes between healthy human individuals. Points from the study as a whole: The sharing of roughly 5% of naive CD4 clonotypes was seen across a handful of donors. What naive subsets generally showed was a larger estimated richness than memory subsets showed.

The germline CDR1 and CDR2 sequences are SGHNT and YYREEE (reference sequence). V lost 4 bases, J lost 0 bases, and 3 bases stayed unmatched. The CDR3 length is 17 residues. A word on this clone: Its antigen is undetermined.

CD45RO-negative CD8 cells positively selected for CCR7 made up the naive population, which excluded terminally differentiated effector memory CD45RA+ cells. All of the donors resided in Nashville, Tennessee, and each was a Caucasian adult. Sequenced by immunoSEQ multiplex PCR; TCRdb stores in-frame clones only, minus some. The sample yields about 1,800,000 clones, about 94% seen once. The sample consisted of naive CD8+ T cells sorted from blood. The rearrangement joins TRBV5-4 to TRBJ2-2; 13 nucleotides match TRBD2. The receptor was derived from a man aged 18 to 29 in good health. Here the CDR3 reads CASSAGLAGPNTGELFF. In DNA, the CDR3 is TGTGCCAGCAGCGCGGGACTAGCGGGACCGAACACCGGGGAGCTGTTTTTT.